Only a few counts were recorded for the clone carrying this TCR beta chain. Profiled with immunoSEQ multiplex PCR; TCRdb holds only in-frame clones, not every one. The sample has around 300,000 clones, approximately 83% seen once. Deletions cut 0 bases from V and 0 bases from J, with 6 bases between. The CDR3 loop spans 14 amino acids. Germline lookup yields CDR1 WNHNN and CDR2 SYGVQD (reference sequence). The data stem from a study of cytomegalovirus exposure and HLA in healthy donors. V usage is TRBV10-1 and J usage is TRBJ2-7; D not certain. The source of this sequence is a woman aged 18-29 years in good health and CMV-seronegative. The sample comprised PBMCs. The CDR3 region is CASSESASSYEQYF. For the CDR3, the DNA is TGCGCCAGCAGTGAGTCTGCTAGCTCCTACGAGCAGTACTTC.